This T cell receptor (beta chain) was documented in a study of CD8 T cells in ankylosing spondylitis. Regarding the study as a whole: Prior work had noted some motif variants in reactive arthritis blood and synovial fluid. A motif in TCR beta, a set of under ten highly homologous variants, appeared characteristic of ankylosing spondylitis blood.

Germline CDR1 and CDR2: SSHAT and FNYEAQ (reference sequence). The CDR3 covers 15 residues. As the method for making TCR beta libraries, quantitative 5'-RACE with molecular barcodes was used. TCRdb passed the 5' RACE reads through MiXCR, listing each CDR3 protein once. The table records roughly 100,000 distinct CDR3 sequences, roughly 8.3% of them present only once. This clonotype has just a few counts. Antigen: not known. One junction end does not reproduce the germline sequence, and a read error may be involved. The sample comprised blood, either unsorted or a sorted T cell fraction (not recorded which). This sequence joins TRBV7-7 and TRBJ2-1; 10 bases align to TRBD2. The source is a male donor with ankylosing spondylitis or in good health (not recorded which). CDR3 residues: CASSFRLAGYNEQFF. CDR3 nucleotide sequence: TGTGCTAGCAGCTTCAGACTAGCGGGCTACAATGAGCAGTTCTTC.